Here is one T cell receptor beta chain with its context. Its antigen is still unknown. The data were obtained in a study of graft-versus-host responses after intestinal transplantation. Turning to the study itself: After anti-thymocyte globulin induction, recipients took tacrolimus and steroids for about 3 years. General study points: Peak circulating GvH clone levels were associated with early post-transplant HvG declines. In patients with graft-donor T cell macrochimerism, allograft graft-versus-host to host-versus-graft clonal ratios were high. There were GvH clones found in recipient marrow, and some of them appeared first in ileum or blood.

The ends were cut back, 3 bases at V and 5 bases at J, with 13 bases in the middle. This CDR3 has 13 residues. Per the germline V gene, CDR1 is SQVTM and CDR2 is ANQGSEA. The data were produced by immunoSEQ multiplex PCR, yet TCRdb's version contains in-frame clones alone and is incomplete. The sample records roughly 73,000 clones, more than 75% being singletons. This TCR was sampled from a human donor who was the organ donor for an intestinal transplant. The sequences come from unstimulated CD8+ T cells sorted from spleen or lymph node cells, collected before transplant. The V call is TRBV29-1, the J call TRBJ1-2; D is uncertain. DNA for the CDR3: TGCAGCGTTGAGGACGGCAAAGTGTATGGCTACACCTTC. Protein: CSVEDGKVYGYTF.